This T cell receptor beta chain appears in the sequencing data of a study of blood T cell repertoires in COVID-19. Study at large: PBMCs, B-cell-depleted T cells, or T cells were the source of the cDNA or gDNA that made up the material.

Assay used: immunoSEQ multiplex PCR; TCRdb lists only in-frame clones, some missing. The sample includes just over 250,000 clones, 88% of them seen just once. The CDR3 length is 14 residues. Germline trimming cut 3 bases from V and 7 bases from J; bases unmatched to any gene: 7. Germline lookup yields CDR1 LGHNA and CDR2 YNFKEQ. The source is a man in his 60s who had recovered from COVID-19. Sequencing input: peripheral blood. The J gene is TRBJ1-2, the V gene TRBV4-2, with 8 bases matching TRBD1. Here the CDR3 reads CASSQDRASLGYTF. DNA for the CDR3: TGTGCCAGCAGCCAGGACAGGGCTTCTCTTGGCTACACCTTC.